These T cell receptor beta chains were read from a single sample in a study of T-cell memory formation after mild COVID-19. TCRdb analysed the 5' RACE reads with MiXCR anew, one entry per CDR3 protein. The sample has roughly 450,000 distinct CDR3 sequences; 15% to 20% are singletons. The sample was PBMCs or a T cell subset sorted from them (not recorded which). These receptor sequences come from an adult woman who had mild COVID-19 (a few samples of this study predate the infection). Cell type and time point are not known. Each CDR3 is given with its conserved first and last residue. D genes are given only for firm matches. Some rows have no size entry. The others give once, few or many, or a class for an expanded clone.

v_gene: TRBV5-1
abundance: few
d_gene: TRBD1
j_gene: TRBJ1-2
CDR3aa: CASSLPGQGNSYGYTF
CDR3nt: TGCGCCAGCAGCTTGCCGGGACAGGGAAATAGCTATGGCTACACCTTC

v_gene: TRBV5-1
abundance: many
d_gene: TRBD2
j_gene: TRBJ2-1
CDR3aa: CASSFLMTSGRVNEQFF
CDR3nt: TGCGCCAGCAGCTTCCTAATGACTAGCGGGAGGGTCAATGAGCAGTTCTTC

v_gene: TRBV29-1
abundance: few
d_gene: .
j_gene: TRBJ2-1
CDR3aa: CSAKSDARNEQFF
CDR3nt: TGCAGCGCCAAATCGGACGCCCGGAATGAGCAGTTCTTC

v_gene: TRBV29-1
abundance: few
d_gene: .
j_gene: TRBJ1-4
CDR3aa: CSVEGGNNEKLFF
CDR3nt: TGCAGCGTTGAGGGAGGAAATAATGAAAAACTGTTTTTT

v_gene: TRBV29-1
abundance: few
d_gene: .
j_gene: TRBJ1-2
CDR3aa: CSVEGQPPNYGYTF
CDR3nt: TGCAGCGTTGAAGGACAGCCGCCTAACTATGGCTACACCTTC

v_gene: TRBV6-5
abundance: few
d_gene: TRBD1
j_gene: TRBJ1-3
CDR3aa: CASSGDRVASRISGNTIYF
CDR3nt: TGTGCCAGCAGTGGGGACAGGGTCGCCTCGAGGATCTCTGGAAACACCATATATTTT

v_gene: TRBV13
abundance: .
d_gene: TRBD1
j_gene: TRBJ1-2
CDR3aa: CASSLGQSSYTF
CDR3nt: TGTGCCAGCAGCTTGGGACAGTCTAGCTACACCTTC

v_gene: TRBV7-2
abundance: few
d_gene: TRBD1
j_gene: TRBJ1-2
CDR3aa: CASSSVQGTYGYTF
CDR3nt: TGTGCCAGCAGCTCCGTACAGGGGACCTATGGCTACACCTTC

v_gene: TRBV29-1
abundance: .
d_gene: .
j_gene: TRBJ2-1
CDR3aa: CSVLTSSYNEQFF
CDR3nt: TGCAGCGTGTTGACTAGCTCCTACAATGAGCAGTTCTTC

v_gene: TRBV12-3/TRBV12-4
abundance: few
d_gene: .
j_gene: TRBJ1-2
CDR3aa: CASSPSQLHYGYTF
CDR3nt: TGTGCCAGCAGTCCCTCACAGCTACACTATGGCTACACCTTC

v_gene: TRBV24-1
abundance: .
d_gene: TRBD2
j_gene: TRBJ2-3
CDR3aa: CATSGLAGYTDTQYF
CDR3nt: TGTGCCACCAGCGGACTAGCGGGATACACAGATACGCAGTATTTT

v_gene: TRBV12-3/TRBV12-4
abundance: .
d_gene: TRBD1
j_gene: TRBJ2-7
CDR3aa: CASSPNRDRYYEQYF
CDR3nt: TGTGCCAGCAGTCCGAACCGGGACAGGTACTACGAGCAGTACTTC

v_gene: TRBV5-1
abundance: few
d_gene: .
j_gene: TRBJ1-1
CDR3aa: CASSLDSPQGKAFF
CDR3nt: TGCGCCAGCAGCTTGGATTCCCCGCAGGGGAAAGCTTTCTTT

v_gene: TRBV7-9
abundance: many
d_gene: TRBD1
j_gene: TRBJ1-1
CDR3aa: CASSYDRDRNTEAFF
CDR3nt: TGTGCCAGCAGCTACGACAGGGATCGGAACACTGAAGCTTTCTTT

v_gene: TRBV2
abundance: .
d_gene: TRBD1
j_gene: TRBJ1-6
CDR3aa: CASRYTRDSQSPLHF
CDR3nt: TGTGCCAGCAGATACACCCGGGACAGCCAGTCACCCCTCCACTTT

v_gene: TRBV29-1
abundance: .
d_gene: .
j_gene: TRBJ1-1
CDR3aa: CSVVEAGTEAFF
CDR3nt: TGCAGCGTCGTGGAAGCGGGCACTGAAGCTTTCTTT

v_gene: TRBV24-1
abundance: .
d_gene: TRBD2
j_gene: TRBJ2-1
CDR3aa: CATGRVEGGSSYNEQFF
CDR3nt: TGTGCCACCGGACGGGTCGAGGGAGGGAGCTCCTACAATGAGCAGTTCTTC

v_gene: TRBV4-2
abundance: .
d_gene: .
j_gene: TRBJ2-4
CDR3aa: CASSHSPVRESSLAKNIQYF
CDR3nt: TGTGCCAGCAGCCATTCCCCGGTGCGGGAATCTAGTCTAGCCAAAAACATTCAGTACTTC

v_gene: TRBV29-1
abundance: .
d_gene: .
j_gene: TRBJ1-2
CDR3aa: CSVELLGTHGYTF
CDR3nt: TGCAGCGTTGAGTTGCTGGGGACCCATGGCTACACCTTC

v_gene: TRBV30
abundance: once
d_gene: .
j_gene: TRBJ2-5
CDR3aa: CAWSDGRGETQYF
CDR3nt: TGTGCCTGGAGCGACGGCCGGGGGGAGACCCAGTACTTC

v_gene: TRBV5-1
abundance: few
d_gene: TRBD2
j_gene: TRBJ2-7
CDR3aa: CASSLAEAGGTYEQYF
CDR3nt: TGCGCCAGCAGCTTGGCCGAGGCGGGGGGAACCTACGAGCAGTACTTC

v_gene: TRBV7-8
abundance: few
d_gene: .
j_gene: TRBJ2-5
CDR3aa: CASSLRGGKETQYF
CDR3nt: TGTGCCAGCAGCTTAAGGGGGGGCAAAGAGACCCAGTACTTC

v_gene: TRBV7-9
abundance: few
d_gene: .
j_gene: TRBJ1-6
CDR3aa: CASSPVGNSPLHF
CDR3nt: TGTGCCAGCAGCCCTGTTGGCAATTCACCCCTCCACTTT

v_gene: TRBV27
abundance: .
d_gene: TRBD1
j_gene: TRBJ1-5
CDR3aa: CASGQGATQHF
CDR3nt: TGTGCCAGTGGACAGGGGGCGACCCAGCATTTT

v_gene: TRBV2
abundance: .
d_gene: .
j_gene: TRBJ2-1
CDR3aa: CASGVLGASLRFF
CDR3nt: TGTGCCAGCGGGGTCTTGGGGGCGAGTCTGCGGTTCTTC

v_gene: TRBV19
abundance: few
d_gene: .
j_gene: TRBJ1-1
CDR3aa: CASSMGTEAFF
CDR3nt: TGTGCCAGTAGTATGGGGACTGAAGCTTTCTTT

v_gene: TRBV19
abundance: few
d_gene: .
j_gene: TRBJ2-1
CDR3aa: CASSIPTREGEQFF
CDR3nt: TGTGCCAGTAGTATCCCGACTAGAGAGGGTGAGCAGTTCTTC

v_gene: TRBV3-1
abundance: .
d_gene: .
j_gene: TRBJ1-1
CDR3aa: CASSQAPGVLGTEAFF
CDR3nt: TGTGCCAGCAGCCAAGCCCCAGGGGTCTTGGGCACTGAAGCTTTCTTT

v_gene: TRBV12-3/TRBV12-4
abundance: many
d_gene: .
j_gene: TRBJ2-1
CDR3aa: CASIGDRGFGDNEQFF
CDR3nt: TGTGCCAGCATCGGGGACCGAGGATTTGGGGACAATGAGCAGTTCTTC

v_gene: TRBV5-4
abundance: few
d_gene: .
j_gene: TRBJ2-7
CDR3aa: CASSFKVISPGHGFDEQYF
CDR3nt: TGTGCCAGCAGCTTCAAGGTGATCTCTCCGGGACACGGATTCGACGAGCAGTACTTC

v_gene: TRBV19
abundance: many
d_gene: .
j_gene: TRBJ1-1
CDR3aa: CASKTRLEAGVGVRTEAFF
CDR3nt: TGTGCCAGTAAAACACGACTTGAAGCGGGGGTTGGAGTTCGGACTGAAGCTTTCTTT

v_gene: TRBV24-1
abundance: .
d_gene: TRBD2
j_gene: TRBJ2-3
CDR3aa: CATMSGRVRTDTQYF
CDR3nt: TGTGCCACCATGAGCGGGAGGGTTCGCACAGATACGCAGTATTTT

v_gene: TRBV24-1
abundance: few
d_gene: TRBD2
j_gene: TRBJ2-3
CDR3aa: CATSVPSGSTDTQYF
CDR3nt: TGTGCCACCAGTGTCCCTAGCGGGAGTACAGATACGCAGTATTTT

v_gene: TRBV7-9
abundance: few
d_gene: .
j_gene: TRBJ2-7
CDR3aa: CASSLLANSYEQYF
CDR3nt: TGTGCCAGCAGCTTATTGGCGAATTCCTACGAGCAGTACTTC

v_gene: TRBV5-1
abundance: few
d_gene: TRBD1
j_gene: TRBJ1-1
CDR3aa: CATLYGQGVSEAFF
CDR3nt: TGCGCCACCCTTTACGGACAGGGGGTCTCTGAAGCTTTCTTT

v_gene: TRBV25-1
abundance: few
d_gene: TRBD2
j_gene: TRBJ2-7
CDR3aa: CASKGNGGESYEQYF
CDR3nt: TGTGCCAGCAAGGGCAATGGGGGGGAGTCCTACGAGCAGTACTTC

v_gene: TRBV19
abundance: few
d_gene: .
j_gene: TRBJ2-3
CDR3aa: CASTPTGTDTQYF
CDR3nt: TGTGCCAGTACCCCAACAGGGACAGATACGCAGTATTTT

v_gene: TRBV5-1
abundance: few
d_gene: .
j_gene: TRBJ2-3
CDR3aa: CASSDTGPHTDTQYF
CDR3nt: TGCGCCAGCAGCGATACAGGGCCCCACACAGATACGCAGTATTTT

v_gene: TRBV11-3
abundance: .
d_gene: .
j_gene: TRBJ2-5
CDR3aa: CASSREVTARKTQYF
CDR3nt: TGTGCCAGCAGCAGGGAGGTCACAGCTAGGAAGACCCAGTACTTC

v_gene: TRBV20-1
abundance: few
d_gene: .
j_gene: TRBJ1-5
CDR3aa: CSAREIDVYSNQPQHF
CDR3nt: TGCAGTGCTAGAGAGATCGACGTGTATAGCAATCAGCCCCAGCATTTT

v_gene: TRBV18
abundance: few
d_gene: TRBD1
j_gene: TRBJ1-1
CDR3aa: CASSRDRGAEAFF
CDR3nt: TGTGCCAGCTCAAGGGACAGGGGCGCTGAAGCTTTCTTT

v_gene: TRBV5-1
abundance: few
d_gene: TRBD1
j_gene: TRBJ2-1
CDR3aa: CASSLAGTGLFF
CDR3nt: TGCGCCAGCAGCTTGGCCGGGACAGGGCTGTTCTTC

v_gene: TRBV20-1
abundance: few
d_gene: TRBD2
j_gene: TRBJ2-1
CDR3aa: CSAVTSGGYNEQFF
CDR3nt: TGCAGTGCTGTAACTAGCGGGGGCTACAATGAGCAGTTCTTC

v_gene: TRBV20-1
abundance: .
d_gene: TRBD1
j_gene: TRBJ1-1
CDR3aa: CSASDLPRDREAEAFF
CDR3nt: TGCAGTGCTAGTGATTTGCCCCGGGACAGGGAGGCTGAAGCTTTCTTT

v_gene: TRBV12-3/TRBV12-4
abundance: few
d_gene: .
j_gene: TRBJ1-6
CDR3aa: CASSLGGSLYNSPLHF
CDR3nt: TGTGCCAGCAGTTTAGGGGGGAGCCTCTATAATTCACCCCTCCACTTT

v_gene: TRBV14
abundance: few
d_gene: .
j_gene: TRBJ1-5
CDR3aa: CASSQAGNNQPQHF
CDR3nt: TGTGCCAGCAGCCAAGCCGGGAACAATCAGCCCCAGCATTTT

v_gene: TRBV20-1
abundance: .
d_gene: .
j_gene: TRBJ2-7
CDR3aa: CSARTSPTYEQYF
CDR3nt: TGCAGTGCTAGGACATCTCCTACCTACGAGCAGTACTTC

v_gene: TRBV6-5
abundance: few
d_gene: .
j_gene: TRBJ2-4
CDR3aa: CASSYSQRGNIQYF
CDR3nt: TGTGCCAGCAGTTACTCCCAACGTGGGAACATTCAGTACTTC

v_gene: TRBV24-1
abundance: .
d_gene: TRBD2
j_gene: TRBJ2-3
CDR3aa: CATSDARLGGARGDTQYF
CDR3nt: TGTGCCACCAGTGATGCCCGGCTGGGAGGGGCGCGTGGAGATACGCAGTATTTT

v_gene: TRBV6-2/TRBV6-3
abundance: few
d_gene: TRBD2
j_gene: TRBJ2-5
CDR3aa: CASSSRLAGDLETQYF
CDR3nt: TGTGCCAGCAGTTCCAGACTAGCGGGGGATCTAGAGACCCAGTACTTC